The source of this T cell receptor beta chain is a study of OX40 agonist ivuxolimab in advanced cancers. TCRdb's copy holds only in-frame clones and misses some; the assay was immunoSEQ multiplex PCR. This table holds some 49,000 clones, 60% to 80% found once. Peripheral blood came from all dose cohorts at three timepoints. Trimming left V 6 bases short and J 5 bases short, with 13 bases between. The CDR3 loop spans 13 amino acids. Per germline, CDR1 MNHEY and CDR2 SVGAGI. The V and J genes are TRBV6-5 and TRBJ1-2; D gene uncertain. Here the sequenced sample was CD4+ or CD8+ T cells sorted from blood, taken in a trial of the OX40 agonist ivuxolimab. This TCR derives from an adult with an advanced solid tumor such as melanoma, head and neck, liver or kidney cancer. CDR3: CASRDSFQYGYTF. The CDR3 DNA follows: TGTGCCAGCAGGGACTCTTTTCAATATGGCTACACCTTC.